The 27 T cell receptor beta chains reported below all come from one sample, sequenced in a study of CD8+ T cells in alopecia areata. cDNA serving as the sequencing template came from extracted, reverse transcribed RNA. This table comes from immunoSEQ multiplex PCR, and its TCRdb copy is limited to in-frame clones, with some not included. There are tens of thousands of clones in the sample; around 71% occur only once, and 17% lies in the top ten. Treatment in this sample: oral pan-JAK inhibitor, 5-10 mg twice daily. This sample comprised CD8+ T cells sorted from blood, obtained at week 44, from a patient treated with tofacitinib. These receptors were obtained from a human donor with alopecia areata.

This rearrangement joins TRBV7-6 to TRBJ1-1; TRBD1 matches 7 bases. The germline V gene encodes CDR1 SGHVS and CDR2 FNYEAQ. Germline trimming cut 2 bases from V and 0 bases from J; bases unmatched to any gene: 3. The CDR3 consists of 15 residues. The CDR3 here is CASSLSQGMNTEAFF. The DNA of the CDR3 is TGTGCCAGCAGCTTATCACAGGGGATGAACACTGAAGCTTTCTTT.

The V gene is TRBV10-1, the J gene TRBJ2-3; 8 nucleotides agree with TRBD2. Germline trimming cut 3 bases from V and 4 bases from J; bases unmatched to any gene: 12. Germline V lookup: CDR1 WNHNN, CDR2 SYGVQD (reference sequence). The CDR3 is 17 amino acids. This chain's CDR3 is CASSESIAGLSADTQYF. The DNA of the CDR3 is TGCGCCAGCAGTGAATCCATAGCGGGGTTGAGCGCAGATACGCAGTATTTT.

This clone has a handful of counts. This chain joins TRBV13 and TRBJ1-1; the match to TRBD1 covers 7 bases. V trimming: 3 bases; J trimming: 5 bases; junction bases outside the gene matches: 9. The germline V gene has CDR1 PRHDT and CDR2 FYEKMQ (reference sequence). The CDR3 consists of 15 residues. CDR3 in DNA: TGTGCCAGCAGCTTTTGGGACAGAGGAAAAACTGAAGCTTTCTTT. Translating gives CASSFWDRGKTEAFF.

This clone was observed once. The genes are TRBV7-9 and TRBJ1-1; D gene unclear. The V and J ends lost 8 bases and 0 bases respectively, with 16 bases between them. CDR1 and CDR2 (germline): SEHNR, FQNEAQ (reference sequence). This CDR3 spans 15 amino acids. CDR3 residues: CASLPSFSMNTEAFF. CDR3 nucleotide sequence: TGTGCCAGCCTCCCATCCTTTTCTATGAACACTGAAGCTTTCTTT.

This chain connects TRBV5-1 to TRBJ2-1, with D maybe TRBD2 (7 bases). The CDR3 extends over 14 amino acids. Germline loops: CDR1 SGHRS, CDR2 YFSETQ. V lost 7 bases, J lost 2 bases, and 13 bases lay in between. In nucleotides, the CDR3 is TGCGCCAGCGCCCTCGGGGGGCCCTACAATGAGCAGTTCTTC. Its translation: CASALGGPYNEQFF. The full variable domain, in which reference TRBV5-1 and TRBJ2-1 provide the parts outside the CDR3, is KAGVTQTPRYLIKTRGQQVTLSCSPISGHRSVSWYQQTPGQGLQFLFEYFSETQRNKGNFPGRFSGRQFSNSRSEMNVSTLELGDSALYLCASALGGPYNEQFFGPGTRLTVL.

This clone showed up just a few times. The same CDR3 arises from other DNA sequences in this sample as well. V and J are TRBV27 and TRBJ1-5, with 8 bases identical to TRBD1. CDR3 size: 13 residues. CDR1 and CDR2 from the germline V gene are MNHEY and SMNVEV (reference sequence). V was pared by 4 bases and J by 7 bases, with 3 bases of the junction left unmatched. CDR3 nucleotide sequence: TGTGCCAGCAGTTCAGGGGGCGCACAGCCCCAGCATTTT. It specifies CASSSGGAQPQHF.

This chain connects TRBV6-5 to TRBJ2-1, with 7 bases identical to TRBD2. V shed 0 bases, J shed 1 base, and the junction held 3 bases outside the gene matches. Germline V gene lookup returns CDR1 MNHEY and CDR2 SVGAGI. This CDR3 comprises 16 residues. The CDR3 loop reads CASSYSSGGSYNEQFF. CDR3 nucleotides: TGTGCCAGCAGTTACTCGTCGGGGGGTTCCTACAATGAGCAGTTCTTC.

The chain has TRBV4-1 and TRBJ2-7; perhaps TRBD2 as D (6 bases). Germline V gene sequence: CDR1 MGHRA, CDR2 YSYEKL. Deletions cut 2 bases from V and 5 bases from J, with 7 bases between. The CDR3 is 12 amino acids. CDR3: CASSQSGDEQYF. The CDR3, as DNA: TGCGCCAGCAGCCAATCGGGGGACGAGCAGTACTTC.

V usage is TRBV10-2 and J usage is TRBJ1-6; D gene ambiguous. The CDR3 is made up of 15 amino acids. Between the trimmed V and J ends, which lost 8 bases and 2 bases, there was a span of 13 bases. Germline assignment: CDR1 WSHSY and CDR2 SAAADI. CDR3 DNA: TGCGCCAGCCTGCGGGATCAACCCTATAATTCACCCCTCCACTTT. Its translation: CASLRDQPYNSPLHF.

V and J are TRBV2 and TRBJ1-2; D possibly corresponds to TRBD1 (5 bases). Trimming shortened V by 10 bases and J by 8 bases, and 26 bases separated the two germline ends. Germline CDR1 reads SNHLY; CDR2 reads FYNNEI. The CDR3 has 15 residues. CDR3 in DNA: TGTGCCACCTTGTCGACAGCTTCCAGCCAGAGGGGCTACACCTTC. Protein sequence: CATLSTASSQRGYTF. Using reference TRBV2 and TRBJ1-2 for the parts outside the CDR3, the full variable domain is EPEVTQTPSHQVTQMGQEVILRCVPISNHLYFYWYRQILGQKVEFLVSFYNNEISEKSEIFDDQFSVERPDGSNFTLKIRSTKLEDSAMYFCATLSTASSQRGYTFGSGTRLTVV.

The rearrangement uses TRBV4-3 and TRBJ2-3; D is perhaps TRBD1 (7 bases). Per germline, CDR1 LGHNA and CDR2 YSLEER. This CDR3 is 15 amino acids long. Trimming removed 4 bases at V and 4 bases at J, with 15 bases between. CDR3: CASSLRQGLADTQYF. CDR3 nucleotide sequence: TGCGCCAGCAGCCTACGACAGGGACTCGCAGATACGCAGTATTTT.

The chain couples TRBV7-8 to TRBJ2-5, with D possibly TRBD2 on 5 matching bases. The CDR3 is made up of 14 amino acids. V gave up 5 bases and J gave up 5 bases, with 15 bases separating them. Looked up from germline, CDR1 is SGHVS and CDR2 is FQNEAQ. CDR3 nucleotide sequence: TGTGCCAGCAGCCCAGATCTAGCCGGTGAGACCCAGTACTTC. The encoded protein is CASSPDLAGETQYF.

V is TRBV5-6 and J is TRBJ1-1; D perhaps matches TRBD1 (6 bases). Trimming shortened V by 1 base and J by 0 bases, and 13 bases separated the two germline ends. This CDR3 spans 16 amino acids. The germline gives CDR1 SGHDT, CDR2 YYEEEE. For the CDR3, the DNA is TGTGCCAGCAGCTTGATGGGACAAACTATGAACACTGAAGCTTTCTTT. Translation: CASSLMGQTMNTEAFF.

V and J are TRBV7-6 and TRBJ1-5; D not resolved. Germline values: CDR1 SGHVS, CDR2 FNYEAQ. This CDR3 is 13 amino acids long. The ends were cut back, 2 bases at V and 4 bases at J, with 6 bases in the middle. The CDR3 DNA sequence: TGTGCCAGCAGCTTAAAGCCGAATCAGCCCCAGCATTTT. As protein: CASSLKPNQPQHF. Supplemented by reference TRBV7-6 and TRBJ1-5, the full variable domain reads GAGVSQSPRYKVTKRGQDVALRCDPISGHVSLYWYRQALGQGPEFLTYFNYEAQQDKSGLPNDRFSAERPEGSISTLTIQRTEQRDSAMYRCASSLKPNQPQHFGDGTRLSIL.

This chain connects TRBV6-5 to TRBJ2-5; a possible D gene is TRBD1 (6 bases). The length of the CDR3 is 14 residues. The V end lost 1 base, the J end lost 2 bases, and 8 bases lay between the germline ends. From germline, CDR1 is MNHEY and CDR2 SVGAGI. The CDR3 DNA reads as TGTGCCAGCAGTTACTTAAGGGGGCAAGAGACCCAGTACTTC. It yields the protein CASSYLRGQETQYF.

This clone has only a few counts. This chain uses TRBV4-2 with TRBJ2-1; 11 bases agree with TRBD2. V lost 0 bases to trimming and J lost 5 bases; unmatched junction nucleotides: 12. Looked up from germline, CDR1 is LGHNA and CDR2 is YNFKEQ. This CDR3 contains 19 residues. The CDR3 sequence: CASSQDRARSGGAHNEQFF. The CDR3 DNA is TGTGCCAGCAGCCAAGATCGGGCCCGTAGCGGGGGGGCCCACAATGAGCAGTTCTTC.

The rearrangement joins TRBV4-2 to TRBJ1-2, with D hard to call. Looked up from germline, CDR1 is LGHNA and CDR2 is YNFKEQ. Deletions cut 3 bases from V and 4 bases from J, with 9 bases between. CDR3 length: 13 residues. As DNA, the CDR3 is TGTGCCAGCAGCCAGGGTGACATCTATGGCTACACCTTC. The encoded protein is CASSQGDIYGYTF.

The chain couples TRBV7-3 to TRBJ2-7, with D possibly being TRBD1 or TRBD2 (5 bases each). From germline, CDR1 is SGHTA and CDR2 FQGTGA. The germline V and J ends were trimmed by 5 bases and 6 bases, with 20 bases remaining between them. This CDR3 comprises 15 residues. The CDR3 nucleotides are TGTGCCAGCAGCCAGGGACCGAGCCATTCCACCGAGCAGTACTTC. Its protein is CASSQGPSHSTEQYF.

The chain is built from TRBV19 and TRBJ1-2, with D possibly matching TRBD1 (6 bases). The CDR3 is 16 amino acids. The germline gives CDR1 LNHDA, CDR2 SQIVND (reference sequence). V was shortened by 6 bases and J by 0 bases, with 17 bases between the two germline ends. The CDR3 DNA sequence: TGTGCCAGTAGCGAATCCCGACAGGACGCTAACTATGGCTACACCTTC. This sequence encodes CASSESRQDANYGYTF.

The V call is TRBV4-2, the J call TRBJ1-1; no clear D. The CDR3 sequence is 13 residues long. Trimming took 3 bases from V and 2 from J, leaving 7 bases between them. Germline lookup yields CDR1 LGHNA and CDR2 YNFKEQ. The CDR3 coding sequence is TGTGCCAGCAGCCAGTCAGACAACACTGAAGCTTTCTTT. Protein sequence: CASSQSDNTEAFF.

V usage is TRBV4-3 and J usage is TRBJ1-6; possible D gene TRBD1, 5 bases. The CDR3 has 14 amino acids. Trimming stripped 6 bases from V and 11 bases from J, with 17 bases between. Germline values: CDR1 LGHNA, CDR2 YSLEER. This chain's CDR3 is CASRPGGTKAPLHF. CDR3 DNA sequence: TGCGCCAGCAGACCCGGAGGGACGAAGGCACCCCTCCACTTT.

In regard to this clone: Within the sample, other DNA sequences also encode this same CDR3. The J gene is TRBJ1-1, the V gene TRBV4-3; 8 bases align to TRBD1. CDR3 length: 16 amino acids. Trimming at V came to 0 bases and at J to 0 bases, leaving 3 bases not matched to a gene. The germline CDR1 and CDR2 sequences are LGHNA and YSLEER. The CDR3 reads CASSQETGGMNTEAFF. CDR3 nucleotides: TGCGCCAGCAGCCAAGAAACAGGGGGGATGAACACTGAAGCTTTCTTT.

The genes are TRBV29-1 and TRBJ1-1; no clear D. The CDR3 has 14 amino acids. V was pared by 7 bases and J by 1 base, with 16 bases between. CDR1 is SQVTM and CDR2 is ANQGSEA in the germline V gene. The CDR3 loop is CSAPTGSQNTEAFF. The DNA for the CDR3 is TGCAGCGCCCCTACGGGCAGCCAGAACACTGAAGCTTTCTTT.

The J gene is TRBJ2-1, the V gene TRBV27; D is ambiguous. From germline, CDR1 is MNHEY and CDR2 SMNVEV (reference sequence). This CDR3 contains 16 residues. V was cut by 6 bases and J by 7 bases, with 22 bases left in between. CDR3: CASSPRSGPQRNEQFF. In nucleotides, the CDR3 is TGTGCCAGCAGCCCCCGCTCCGGACCTCAGAGGAATGAGCAGTTCTTC.

V usage is TRBV13 and J usage is TRBJ2-1; the D is unclear. CDR1 PRHDT and CDR2 FYEKMQ come from the germline V gene (reference sequence). The CDR3 totals 15 residues. Trimming took 6 bases from V and 2 from J, leaving 14 bases between them. CDR3 sequence reads: CASSPSDSAYNEQFF. Here the CDR3 DNA reads TGTGCCAGCAGTCCCTCAGACTCTGCCTACAATGAGCAGTTCTTC.

The count of this clone is one. V and J are TRBV7-9 and TRBJ2-7; TRBD2 is a possible D gene (5 bases). This CDR3 contains 15 residues. V dropped 4 bases and J dropped 3 bases, with 16 bases sitting between them. In germline, CDR1 is SEHNR, CDR2 FQNEAQ (reference sequence). CDR3 protein: CASSSSHGGFYEQYF. The CDR3, as DNA: TGTGCCAGCAGCTCCTCTCATGGAGGTTTCTACGAGCAGTACTTC.

This clone was counted once. The chain is built from TRBV29-1 and TRBJ2-3; TRBD1 matches at 11 bases. V lost 6 bases and J lost 5; bases outside the gene matches: 7. Germline values: CDR1 SQVTM, CDR2 ANQGSEA. This CDR3 comprises 14 residues. DNA for the CDR3: TGCAGCGTAGATCCGGGACAGGGGGTAGATACGCAGTATTTT. Its protein product is CSVDPGQGVDTQYF.